Sequencing of this T cell receptor beta chain was carried out in a study of blood T cell repertoires in COVID-19. Study-level information: Sites in the United States, Italy and Spain provided acute and convalescent COVID-19 samples. The cDNA or gDNA used as material had been derived from T cells, B-cell-depleted T cells, or PBMCs.

Per the original data handling: Amplification of reference gene primers provided the estimated nucleated cell counts. The table came from immunoSEQ multiplex PCR; TCRdb's copy has only in-frame clones and leaves some out. For V, J and clone size, that table is used; D and trimming come from the DNA. The sample contains 85,000 to 130,000 clones, just under 85% of which appear only once. The sample taken for sequencing was peripheral blood. The source of this sequence is an elderly woman with active or convalescent COVID-19.

DNA for the CDR3: TGTGCCAGCAGCCAAGACGGGGCAGGGGGCAAGGCAGATACGCAGTATTTT. Its translation is CASSQDGAGGKADTQYF. The chain recombines TRBV3-1 (or the pseudogene TRBV3-2) with TRBJ2-3; TRBD1 aligns across 8 bases. From germline, CDR1 is LGHDT and CDR2 YNNKEL (reference sequence). Trimming cost V 0 bases and J 4 bases; bases outside gene matches: 9. The CDR3 runs 17 residues.